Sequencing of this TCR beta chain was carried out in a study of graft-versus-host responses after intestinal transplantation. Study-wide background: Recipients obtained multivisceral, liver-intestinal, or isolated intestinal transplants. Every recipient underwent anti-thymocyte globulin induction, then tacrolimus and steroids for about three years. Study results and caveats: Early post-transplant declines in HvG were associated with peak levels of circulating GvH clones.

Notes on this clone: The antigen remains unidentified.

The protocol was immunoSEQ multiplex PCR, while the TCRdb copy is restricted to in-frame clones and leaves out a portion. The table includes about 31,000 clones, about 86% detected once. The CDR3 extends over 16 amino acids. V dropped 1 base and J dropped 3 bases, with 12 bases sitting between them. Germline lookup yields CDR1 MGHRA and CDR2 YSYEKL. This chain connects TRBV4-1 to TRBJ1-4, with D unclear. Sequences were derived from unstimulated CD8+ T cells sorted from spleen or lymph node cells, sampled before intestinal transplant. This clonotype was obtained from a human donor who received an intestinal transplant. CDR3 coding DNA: TGCGCCAGCAGCCAAGCCTCTTGGAGCCCTAATGAAAAACTGTTTTTT. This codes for CASSQASWSPNEKLFF.